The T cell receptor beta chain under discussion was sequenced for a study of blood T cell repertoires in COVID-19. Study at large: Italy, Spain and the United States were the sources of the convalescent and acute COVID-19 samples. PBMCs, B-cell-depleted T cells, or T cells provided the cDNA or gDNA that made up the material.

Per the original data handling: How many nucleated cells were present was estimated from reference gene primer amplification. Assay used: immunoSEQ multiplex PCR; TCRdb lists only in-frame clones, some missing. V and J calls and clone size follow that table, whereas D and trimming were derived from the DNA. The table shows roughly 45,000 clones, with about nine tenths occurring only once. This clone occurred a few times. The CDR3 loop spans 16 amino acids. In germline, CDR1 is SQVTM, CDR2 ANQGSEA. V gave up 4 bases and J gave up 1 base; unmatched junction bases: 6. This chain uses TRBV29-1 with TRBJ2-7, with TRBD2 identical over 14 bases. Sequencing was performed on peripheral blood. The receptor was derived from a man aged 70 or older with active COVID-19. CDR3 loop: CSVVRGLAGVSYEQYF. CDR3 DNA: TGCAGCGTTGTGAGGGGACTAGCGGGAGTTTCCTACGAGCAGTACTTC.